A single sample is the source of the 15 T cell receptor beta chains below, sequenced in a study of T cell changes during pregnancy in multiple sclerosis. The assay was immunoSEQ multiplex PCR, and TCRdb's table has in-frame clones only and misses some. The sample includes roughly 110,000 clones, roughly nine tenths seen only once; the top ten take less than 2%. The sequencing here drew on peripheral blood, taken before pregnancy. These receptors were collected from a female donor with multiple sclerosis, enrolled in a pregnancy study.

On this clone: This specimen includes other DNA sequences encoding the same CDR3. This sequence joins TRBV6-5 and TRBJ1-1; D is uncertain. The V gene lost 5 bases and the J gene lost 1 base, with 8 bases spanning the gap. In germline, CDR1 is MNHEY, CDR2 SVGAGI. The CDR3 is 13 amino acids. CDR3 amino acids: CASSLRWNTEAFF. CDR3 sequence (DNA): TGTGCCAGCAGTCTCAGGTGGAACACTGAAGCTTTCTTT.

The CDR3 coding sequence is TGCAGCGTCGGATTCAGGGGCAATGAGCAGTTCTTC. It is translated as CSVGFRGNEQFF. V and J are TRBV29-1 and TRBJ2-1; D possibly corresponds to TRBD1 (6 bases). Germline V gene lookup returns CDR1 SQVTM and CDR2 ANQGSEA. V lost 6 bases to trimming and J lost 6 bases, with 12 bases between them. The CDR3 has 12 residues.

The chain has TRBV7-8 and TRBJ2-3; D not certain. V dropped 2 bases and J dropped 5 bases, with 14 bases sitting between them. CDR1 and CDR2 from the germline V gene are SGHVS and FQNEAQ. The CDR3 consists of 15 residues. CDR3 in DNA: TGTGCCAGCAGCTTATTTTCGACCCAGGAAGATACGCAGTATTTT. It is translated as CASSLFSTQEDTQYF.

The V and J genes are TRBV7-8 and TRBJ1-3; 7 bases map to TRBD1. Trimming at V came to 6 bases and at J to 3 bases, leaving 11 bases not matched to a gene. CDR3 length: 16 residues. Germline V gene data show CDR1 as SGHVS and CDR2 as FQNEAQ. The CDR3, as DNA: TGTGCCAGCAGACGTACCGGGACAGATATTGGAAACACCATATATTTT. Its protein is CASRRTGTDIGNTIYF. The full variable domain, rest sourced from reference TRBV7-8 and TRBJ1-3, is GAGVSQSPRYKVAKRGQDVALRCDPISGHVSLFWYQQALGQGPEFLTYFQNEAQLDKSGLPSDRFFAERPEGSVSTLKIQRTQQEDSAVYLCASRRTGTDIGNTIYFGEGSWLTVV.

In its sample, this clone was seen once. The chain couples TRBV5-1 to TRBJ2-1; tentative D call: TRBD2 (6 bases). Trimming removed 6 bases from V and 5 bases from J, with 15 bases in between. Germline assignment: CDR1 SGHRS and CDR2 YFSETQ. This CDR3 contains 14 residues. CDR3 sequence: CASKLRDWHNEQFF. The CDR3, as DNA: TGCGCCAGCAAACTACGGGACTGGCACAATGAGCAGTTCTTC.

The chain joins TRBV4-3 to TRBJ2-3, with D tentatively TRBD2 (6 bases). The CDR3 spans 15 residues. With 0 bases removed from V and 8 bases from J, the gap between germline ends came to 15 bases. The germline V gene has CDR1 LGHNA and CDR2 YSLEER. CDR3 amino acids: CASSQEGGVGGTQYF. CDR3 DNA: TGCGCCAGCAGCCAAGAGGGCGGGGTTGGGGGTACGCAGTATTTT.

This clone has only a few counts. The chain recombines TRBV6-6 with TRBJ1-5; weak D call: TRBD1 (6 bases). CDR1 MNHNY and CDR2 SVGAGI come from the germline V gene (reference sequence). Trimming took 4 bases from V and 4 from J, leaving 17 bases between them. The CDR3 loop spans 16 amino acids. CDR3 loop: CASSSPRRGANQPQHF. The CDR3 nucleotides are TGTGCCAGCAGTTCCCCGCGACGGGGGGCAAATCAGCCCCAGCATTTT.

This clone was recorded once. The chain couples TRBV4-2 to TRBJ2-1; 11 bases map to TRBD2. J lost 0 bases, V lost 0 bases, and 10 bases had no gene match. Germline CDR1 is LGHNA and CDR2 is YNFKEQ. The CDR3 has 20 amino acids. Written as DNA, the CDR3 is TGTGCCAGCAGCCAAGATGGGGCTAGCGGGAGGTTTGTCTCCTACAATGAGCAGTTCTTC. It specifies CASSQDGASGRFVSYNEQFF.

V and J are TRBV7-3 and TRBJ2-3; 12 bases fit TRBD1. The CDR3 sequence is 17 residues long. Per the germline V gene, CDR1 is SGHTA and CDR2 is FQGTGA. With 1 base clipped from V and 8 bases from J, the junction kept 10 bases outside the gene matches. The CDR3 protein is CASSLIQGQGAGSTQYF. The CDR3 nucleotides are TGTGCCAGCAGCTTAATCCAGGGACAGGGGGCGGGGAGTACGCAGTATTTT.

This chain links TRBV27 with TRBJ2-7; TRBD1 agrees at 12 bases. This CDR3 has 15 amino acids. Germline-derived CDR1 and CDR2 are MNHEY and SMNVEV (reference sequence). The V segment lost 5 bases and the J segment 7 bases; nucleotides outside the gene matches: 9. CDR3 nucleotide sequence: TGTGCCAGCAGTCGCCCCGGGACAGGGGGCGGGGAGCAGTACTTC. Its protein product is CASSRPGTGGGEQYF.

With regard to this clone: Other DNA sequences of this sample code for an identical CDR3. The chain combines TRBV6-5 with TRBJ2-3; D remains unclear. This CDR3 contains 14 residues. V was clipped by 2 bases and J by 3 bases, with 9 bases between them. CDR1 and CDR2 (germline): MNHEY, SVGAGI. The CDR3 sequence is CASSYQRGTDTQYF. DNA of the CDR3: TGTGCCAGCAGTTACCAACGAGGAACAGATACGCAGTATTTT.

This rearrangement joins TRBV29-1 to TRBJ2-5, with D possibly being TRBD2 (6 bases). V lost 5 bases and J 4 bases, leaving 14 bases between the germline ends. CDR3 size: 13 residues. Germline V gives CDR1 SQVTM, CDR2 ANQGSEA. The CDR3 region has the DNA TGCAGCGTTCAAACTCAGGGAGGAGAGACCCAGTACTTC. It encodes CSVQTQGGETQYF.

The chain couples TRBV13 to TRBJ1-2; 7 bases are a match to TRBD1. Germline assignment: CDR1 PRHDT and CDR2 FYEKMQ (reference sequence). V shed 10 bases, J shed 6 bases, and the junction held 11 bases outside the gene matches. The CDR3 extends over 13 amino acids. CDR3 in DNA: TGTGCCACCGACGACAGGGTTATACATGGCTACACCTTC. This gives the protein CATDDRVIHGYTF.

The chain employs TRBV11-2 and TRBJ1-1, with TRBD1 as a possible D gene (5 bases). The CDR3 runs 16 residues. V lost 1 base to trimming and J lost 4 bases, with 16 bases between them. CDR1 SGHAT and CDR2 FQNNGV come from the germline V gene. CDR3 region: CASSLGSQGRSTEAFF. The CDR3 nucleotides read TGTGCCAGCAGCTTAGGGTCGCAGGGTCGTAGCACTGAAGCTTTCTTT.

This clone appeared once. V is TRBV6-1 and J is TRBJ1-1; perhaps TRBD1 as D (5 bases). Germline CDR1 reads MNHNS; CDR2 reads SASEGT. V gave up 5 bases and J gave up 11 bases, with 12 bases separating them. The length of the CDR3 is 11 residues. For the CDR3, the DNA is TGTGCCAGCAGTTATGGGGCCTCGGCTTTCTTT. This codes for CASSYGASAFF.